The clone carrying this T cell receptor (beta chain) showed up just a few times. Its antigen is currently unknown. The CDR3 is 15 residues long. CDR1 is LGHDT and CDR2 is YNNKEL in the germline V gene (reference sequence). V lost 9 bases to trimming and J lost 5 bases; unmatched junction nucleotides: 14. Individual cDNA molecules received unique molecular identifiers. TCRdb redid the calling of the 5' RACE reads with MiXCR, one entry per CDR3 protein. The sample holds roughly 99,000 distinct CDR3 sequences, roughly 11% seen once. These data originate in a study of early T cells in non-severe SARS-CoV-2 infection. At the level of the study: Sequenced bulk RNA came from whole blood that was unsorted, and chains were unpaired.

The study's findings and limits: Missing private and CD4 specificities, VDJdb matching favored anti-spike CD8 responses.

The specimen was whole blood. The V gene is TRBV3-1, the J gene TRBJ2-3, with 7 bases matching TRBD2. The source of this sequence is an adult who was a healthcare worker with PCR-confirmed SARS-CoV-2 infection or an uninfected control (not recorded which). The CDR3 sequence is CASSRGLVVGDTQYF. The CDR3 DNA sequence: TGTGCCAGTTCTCGAGGACTAGTTGTCGGAGATACGCAGTATTTT.